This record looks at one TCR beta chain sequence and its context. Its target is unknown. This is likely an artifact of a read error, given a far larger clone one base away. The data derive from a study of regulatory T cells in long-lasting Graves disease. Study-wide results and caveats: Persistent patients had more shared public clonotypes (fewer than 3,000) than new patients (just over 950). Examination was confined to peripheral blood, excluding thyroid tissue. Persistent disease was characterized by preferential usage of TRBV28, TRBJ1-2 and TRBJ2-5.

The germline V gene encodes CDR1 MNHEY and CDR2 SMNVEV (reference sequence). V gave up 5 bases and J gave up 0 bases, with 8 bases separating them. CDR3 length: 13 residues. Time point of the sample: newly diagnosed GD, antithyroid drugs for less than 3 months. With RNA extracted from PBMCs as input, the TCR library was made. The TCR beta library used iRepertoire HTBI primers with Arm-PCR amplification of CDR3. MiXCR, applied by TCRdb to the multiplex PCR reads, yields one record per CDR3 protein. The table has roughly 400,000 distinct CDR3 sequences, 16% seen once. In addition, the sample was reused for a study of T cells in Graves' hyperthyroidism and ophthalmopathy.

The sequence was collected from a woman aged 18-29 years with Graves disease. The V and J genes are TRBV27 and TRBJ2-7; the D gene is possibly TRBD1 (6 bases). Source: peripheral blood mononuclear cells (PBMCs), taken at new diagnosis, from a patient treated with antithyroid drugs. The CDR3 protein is CASSRQASYEQYF. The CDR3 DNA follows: TGTGCCAGCAGTCGACAGGCCTCCTACGAGCAGTACTTC.